This T cell receptor (beta chain) was sequenced for a study of a mutant IDH1 vaccine in newly diagnosed glioma. Study background: Patients received vaccination from 4-6 weeks after radiotherapy alone, or with temozolomide cycles. Of the patients given treatment, around 62% were male and roughly 38% were female, and a mean age of about 40 years was recorded. Prior therapy was radiotherapy, temozolomide, or both; most received both.

The time point was: week 47, end of study. With topical imiquimod, each dose of the vaccine consisted of 300 ug of mutant IDH1 20-mer peptide. Study results and limitations: Pseudoprogression seemed unlinked to shifts in top peripheral T cell clonotypes.

Method: immunoSEQ multiplex PCR; TCRdb's copy keeps in-frame clones and lacks some. This table holds fewer than 55,000 clones, about 61% found once. Of note for this clone: Antigen specificity is unknown.

The germline gives CDR1 LGHNA, CDR2 YNFKEQ. Trimming stripped 0 bases from V and 6 bases from J, with 3 bases between. The CDR3 length is 11 residues. The V call is TRBV4-2, the J call TRBJ2-7; D unresolved. The sequence derives from a middle-aged man with glioma. Some clones in this sample may be carry-over from other donors' samples. The sequencing used peripheral blood mononuclear cells (PBMCs), collected from a glioma patient whose treatment included an IDH1 peptide vaccine. The CDR3 loop reads CASSQDGEQYF. In DNA, the CDR3 is TGTGCCAGCAGCCAAGATGGCGAGCAGTACTTC.